This TCR beta chain was captured in a study of blood T cell repertoires in COVID-19. The germline CDR1 and CDR2 sequences are SNHLY and FYNNEI. The CDR3 length is 15 residues. With V trimmed by 4 bases and J by 5 bases, 6 bases remained unmatched. In the original analysis: How many nucleated cells were present was estimated from reference gene primer amplification. Profiled with immunoSEQ multiplex PCR; TCRdb holds only in-frame clones, not every one. That table supplies the V and J calls and clone size; D and trimming were determined from the DNA. The table includes fewer than 20,000 clones, more than 75% detected once.

The V and J genes are TRBV2 and TRBJ1-1, with 11 bases identical to TRBD1. This clonotype originated in a human donor with active COVID-19. The donor label of this sample is uncertain. Sequenced: peripheral blood. Here the CDR3 DNA reads TGTGCCAGCAGTGTGTCCCGGGACAGGGGGACTGAAGCTTTCTTT. Protein: CASSVSRDRGTEAFF.